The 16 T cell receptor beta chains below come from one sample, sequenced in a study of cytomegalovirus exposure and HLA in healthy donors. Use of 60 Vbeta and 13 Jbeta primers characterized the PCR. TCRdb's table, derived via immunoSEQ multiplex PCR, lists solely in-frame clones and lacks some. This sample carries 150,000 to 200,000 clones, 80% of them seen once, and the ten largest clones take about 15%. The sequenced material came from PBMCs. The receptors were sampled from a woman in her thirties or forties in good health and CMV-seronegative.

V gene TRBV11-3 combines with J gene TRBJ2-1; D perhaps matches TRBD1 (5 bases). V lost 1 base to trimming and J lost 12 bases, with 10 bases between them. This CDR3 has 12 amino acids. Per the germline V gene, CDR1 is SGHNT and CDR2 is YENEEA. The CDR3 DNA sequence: TGTGCCAGCAGCTTAGGTCAGGGTAGGCAGTTCTTC. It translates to CASSLGQGRQFF.

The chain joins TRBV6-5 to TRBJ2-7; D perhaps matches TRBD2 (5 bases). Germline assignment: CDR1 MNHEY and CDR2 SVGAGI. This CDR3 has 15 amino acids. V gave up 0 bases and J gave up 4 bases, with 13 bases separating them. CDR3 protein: CASSYSRPGGYEQYF. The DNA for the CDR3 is TGTGCCAGCAGTTACTCGAGGCCCGGAGGTTACGAGCAGTACTTC.

CDR3 protein: CASSLFSGGISTDTQYF. CDR3 DNA sequence: TGTGCCAGCAGCTTATTTAGCGGGGGGATAAGCACAGATACGCAGTATTTT. The chain recombines TRBV7-6 with TRBJ2-3; 10 bases are a match to TRBD2. The CDR3 is made up of 17 amino acids. V gave up 2 bases and J gave up 0 bases; unmatched junction bases: 5. Germline V CDR1 and CDR2: SGHVS, FNYEAQ.

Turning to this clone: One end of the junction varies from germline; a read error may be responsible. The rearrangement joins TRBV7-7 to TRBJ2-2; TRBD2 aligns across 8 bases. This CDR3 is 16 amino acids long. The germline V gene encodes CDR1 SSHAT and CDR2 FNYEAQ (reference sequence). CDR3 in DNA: TGTGCTAGCAGCCAAGGACTAGCCAAAACCACCGGGGAGCTGTTTTTT. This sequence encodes CASSQGLAKTTGELFF. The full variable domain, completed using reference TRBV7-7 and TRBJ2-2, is GAGVSQSPRYKVTKRGQDVTLRCDPISSHATLYWYQQALGQGPEFLTYFNYEAQPDKSGLPSDRFSAERPEGSISTLTIQRTEQRDSAMYRCASSQGLAKTTGELFFGEGSRLTVL.

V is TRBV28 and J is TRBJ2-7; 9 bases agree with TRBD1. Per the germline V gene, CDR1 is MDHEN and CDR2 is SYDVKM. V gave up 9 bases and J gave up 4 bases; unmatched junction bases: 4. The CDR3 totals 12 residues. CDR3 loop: CASRQGVYEQYF. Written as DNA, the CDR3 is TGTGCCAGTCGACAGGGGGTATACGAGCAGTACTTC.

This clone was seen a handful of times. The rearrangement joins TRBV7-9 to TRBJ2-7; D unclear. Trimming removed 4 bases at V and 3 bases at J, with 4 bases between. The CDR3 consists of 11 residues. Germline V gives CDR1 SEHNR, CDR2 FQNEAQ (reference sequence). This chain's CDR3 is CASSSNYEQYF. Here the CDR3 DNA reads TGTGCCAGCAGCTCCAACTACGAGCAGTACTTC.

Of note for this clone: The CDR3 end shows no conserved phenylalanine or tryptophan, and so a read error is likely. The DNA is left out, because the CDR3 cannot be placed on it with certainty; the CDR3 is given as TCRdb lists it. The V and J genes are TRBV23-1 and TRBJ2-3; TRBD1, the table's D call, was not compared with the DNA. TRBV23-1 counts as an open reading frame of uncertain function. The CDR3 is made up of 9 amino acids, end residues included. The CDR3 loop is CASSTQGIG.

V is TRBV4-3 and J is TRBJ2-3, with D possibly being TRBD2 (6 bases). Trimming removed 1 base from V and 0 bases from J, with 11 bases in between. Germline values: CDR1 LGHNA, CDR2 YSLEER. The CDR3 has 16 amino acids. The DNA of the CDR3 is TGCGCCAGCAGCCAAGCAACGGGACTGAGCACAGATACGCAGTATTTT. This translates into CASSQATGLSTDTQYF.

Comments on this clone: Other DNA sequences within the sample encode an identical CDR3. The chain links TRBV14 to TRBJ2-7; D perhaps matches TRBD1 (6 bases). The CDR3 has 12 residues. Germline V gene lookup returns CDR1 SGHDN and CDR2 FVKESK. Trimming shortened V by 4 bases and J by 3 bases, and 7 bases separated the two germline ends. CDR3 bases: TGTGCCAGCAGCCCGACAGGCTACGAGCAGTACTTC. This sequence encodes CASSPTGYEQYF.

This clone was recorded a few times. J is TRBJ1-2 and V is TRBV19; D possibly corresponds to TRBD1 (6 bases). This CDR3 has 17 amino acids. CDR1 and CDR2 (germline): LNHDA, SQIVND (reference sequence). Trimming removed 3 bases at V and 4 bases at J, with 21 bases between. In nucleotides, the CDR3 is TGTGCCAGTAGTATTTCGGGGCCACAGGGTATTATCTATGGCTACACCTTC. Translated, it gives CASSISGPQGIIYGYTF.

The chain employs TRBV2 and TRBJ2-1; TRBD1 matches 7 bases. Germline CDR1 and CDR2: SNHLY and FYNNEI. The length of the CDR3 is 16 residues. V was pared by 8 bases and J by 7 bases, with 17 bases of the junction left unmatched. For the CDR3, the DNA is TGTGCCAGCCTCACACCCGTCATGACAGGGCCGAATGAGCAGTTCTTC. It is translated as CASLTPVMTGPNEQFF.

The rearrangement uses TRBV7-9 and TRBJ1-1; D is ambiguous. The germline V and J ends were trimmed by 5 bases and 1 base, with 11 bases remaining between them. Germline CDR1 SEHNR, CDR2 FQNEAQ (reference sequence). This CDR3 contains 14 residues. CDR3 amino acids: CASSLMSGNTEAFF. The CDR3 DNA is TGTGCCAGCAGCCTAATGTCAGGGAACACTGAAGCTTTCTTT. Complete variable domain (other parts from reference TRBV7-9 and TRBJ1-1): DTGVSQNPRHKITKRGQNVTFRCDPISEHNRLYWYRQTLGQGPEFLTYFQNEAQLEKSRLLSDRFSAERPKGSFSTLEIQRTEQGDSAMYLCASSLMSGNTEAFFGQGTRLTVV.

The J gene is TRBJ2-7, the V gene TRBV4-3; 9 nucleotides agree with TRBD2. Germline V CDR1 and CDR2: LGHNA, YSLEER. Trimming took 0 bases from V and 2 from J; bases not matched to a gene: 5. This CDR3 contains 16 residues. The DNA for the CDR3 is TGCGCCAGCAGCCAAGACGGTAGCGGGGGAACCTACGAGCAGTACTTC. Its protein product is CASSQDGSGGTYEQYF.

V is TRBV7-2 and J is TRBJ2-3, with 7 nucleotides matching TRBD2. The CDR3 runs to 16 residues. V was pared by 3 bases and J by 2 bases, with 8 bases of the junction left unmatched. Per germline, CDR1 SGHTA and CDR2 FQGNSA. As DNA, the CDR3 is TGTGCCAGCAGCTTCGGGGCTAGCGGCTCCACAGATACGCAGTATTTT. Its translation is CASSFGASGSTDTQYF.

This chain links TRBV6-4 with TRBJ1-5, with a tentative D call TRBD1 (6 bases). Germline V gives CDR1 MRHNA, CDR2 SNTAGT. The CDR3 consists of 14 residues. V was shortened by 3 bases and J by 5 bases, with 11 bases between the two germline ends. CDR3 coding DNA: TGTGCCAGCAGTGAACAGGCAGGGGATCAGCCCCAGCATTTT. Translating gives CASSEQAGDQPQHF.

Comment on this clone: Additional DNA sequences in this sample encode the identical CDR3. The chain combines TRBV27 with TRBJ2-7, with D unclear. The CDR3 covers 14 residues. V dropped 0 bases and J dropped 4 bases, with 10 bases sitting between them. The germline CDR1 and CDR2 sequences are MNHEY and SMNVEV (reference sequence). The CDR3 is CASSLSGRVYEQYF. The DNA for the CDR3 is TGTGCCAGCAGTTTATCGGGCAGAGTATACGAGCAGTACTTC.